A selection of T cell receptor beta chains follows, all from one sample in a study of blood T cell repertoires in COVID-19. Only in-frame clones appear in the TCRdb table, and some are missing; sequencing was by immunoSEQ multiplex PCR. The data contain 200,000 to 300,000 clones, about 83% of them seen just once; the ten biggest clones take up around 5.9%. The sample taken for sequencing was peripheral blood. The receptors come from a human donor in a cohort sampled during active COVID-19. Each CDR3 is given with its conserved first and last residue. D genes are given only for firm matches. Some rows mark clone size as missing; the rest say once, few, many or name a class of expanded clone.

V gene: TRBV6-6
clone size: -
D gene: TRBD2
CDR3 length: 12
J gene: TRBJ2-3
CDR3 protein: CASSLAADTQYF
CDR3 DNA: TGTGCCAGCAGCCTAGCGGCGGATACGCAGTATTTT

V gene: TRBV28
clone size: -
D gene: -
CDR3 length: 15
J gene: TRBJ2-7
CDR3 protein: CASNEAGPKSYEQYF
CDR3 DNA: TGTGCCAGCAACGAAGCAGGGCCGAAATCCTACGAGCAGTACTTC

V gene: TRBV6-1
clone size: once
D gene: -
CDR3 length: 13
J gene: TRBJ1-1
CDR3 protein: CASSESGRTEAFF
CDR3 DNA: TGTGCCAGCAGTGAATCGGGAAGGACTGAAGCTTTCTTT

V gene: TRBV6-4
clone size: -
D gene: -
CDR3 length: 14
J gene: TRBJ1-5
CDR3 protein: CASSREYSNQPQHF
CDR3 DNA: TGTGCCAGCAGCAGGGAATATAGCAATCAGCCCCAGCATTTT

V gene: TRBV11-2
clone size: -
D gene: -
CDR3 length: 14
J gene: TRBJ2-6
CDR3 protein: CASSPFSGANVLTF
CDR3 DNA: TGTGCCAGCAGCCCATTCTCTGGGGCCAACGTCCTGACTTTC

V gene: TRBV3-1/TRBV3-2
clone size: -
D gene: -
CDR3 length: 13
J gene: TRBJ2-7
CDR3 protein: CASSHVGGDEQYF
CDR3 DNA: TGTGCCAGCAGCCACGTCGGAGGGGACGAGCAGTACTTC

V gene: TRBV5-8
clone size: -
D gene: TRBD1
CDR3 length: 17
J gene: TRBJ1-2
CDR3 protein: CASSLRWDSVTNYGYTF
CDR3 DNA: TGTGCCAGCAGCTTGAGGTGGGACAGCGTAACTAACTATGGCTACACCTTC

V gene: TRBV5-1
clone size: -
D gene: -
CDR3 length: 14
J gene: TRBJ2-2
CDR3 protein: CASSLLRSTGELFF
CDR3 DNA: TGCGCCAGCAGCTTGTTACGGAGCACCGGGGAGCTGTTTTTT

V gene: TRBV19
clone size: -
D gene: -
CDR3 length: 13
J gene: TRBJ2-3
CDR3 protein: CASSPQGTDTQYF
CDR3 DNA: TGTGCCAGTAGTCCGCAGGGAACAGATACGCAGTATTTT

V gene: TRBV20-1
clone size: -
D gene: -
CDR3 length: 13
J gene: TRBJ1-5
CDR3 protein: CSASTGGWQPQHF
CDR3 DNA: TGCAGTGCTAGTACTGGGGGCTGGCAGCCCCAGCATTTT

V gene: TRBV2
clone size: once
D gene: -
CDR3 length: 13
J gene: TRBJ2-3
CDR3 protein: CASNKDSTDTQYF
CDR3 DNA: TGTGCCAGCAACAAGGACTCCACAGATACGCAGTATTTT

V gene: TRBV18
clone size: medium-sized
D gene: TRBD1
CDR3 length: 16
J gene: TRBJ1-1
CDR3 protein: CASSPSIQGVKTEAFF
CDR3 DNA: TGTGCCAGCTCACCCTCAATACAGGGGGTAAAAACTGAAGCTTTCTTT

V gene: TRBV6-2/TRBV6-3
clone size: -
D gene: -
CDR3 length: 16
J gene: TRBJ1-5
CDR3 protein: CASSLPPRDTYQPQHF
CDR3 DNA: TGTGCCAGCAGTCTACCCCCCCGGGACACCTATCAGCCCCAGCATTTT